This T cell receptor beta chain was sequenced for a study of PD-1 blockade in classical Hodgkin lymphoma. The wider study: Patients were treated with nivolumab at 3 mg/kg, and this was given intravenously every 2 weeks. Findings and caveats of the study: Prior therapy or disease activity may underlie the repertoire differences, whose causes remain undefined. Whereas CD4+ TCR diversity had risen significantly by C4D1, CD8+ TCR diversity had not.

On this clone itself: No antigen is known for it.

This CDR3 has 15 amino acids. Trimming left V 5 bases short and J 5 bases short, with 15 bases between. Germline V gene sequence: CDR1 SNHLY, CDR2 FYNNEI. This table comes from immunoSEQ multiplex PCR, and its TCRdb copy is limited to in-frame clones, with some not included. Altogether 55,000 to 80,000 clones are present, more than 70% being singletons, with the ten largest covering around 12%. Exposure to brentuximab vedotin varied, and each patient had relapsed following autologous stem cell transplantation. The sample in question was peripheral blood mononuclear cells (PBMCs), obtained at baseline. The V and J genes are TRBV2 and TRBJ2-2; D possibly uses TRBD1 or TRBD2 (5 bases each). The TCR sequence derives from a human donor with classical Hodgkin lymphoma. The CDR3 nucleotides are TGTGCCAGCAGTTCAGGGTCAGGGACGACCGGGGAGCTGTTTTTT. Translating gives CASSSGSGTTGELFF.